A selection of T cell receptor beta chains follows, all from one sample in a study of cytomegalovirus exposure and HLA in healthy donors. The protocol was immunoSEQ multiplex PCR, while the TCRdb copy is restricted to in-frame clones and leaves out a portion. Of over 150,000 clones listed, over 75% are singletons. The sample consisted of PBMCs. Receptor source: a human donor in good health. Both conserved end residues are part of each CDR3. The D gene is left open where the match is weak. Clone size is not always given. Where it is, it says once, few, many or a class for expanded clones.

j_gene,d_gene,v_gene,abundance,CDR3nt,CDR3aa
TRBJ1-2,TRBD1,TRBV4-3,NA,TGCGCCAGCAGCCGCGCTCTACAGGGGGCCTATGGCTACACCTTC,CASSRALQGAYGYTF
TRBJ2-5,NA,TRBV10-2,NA,TGCGCCAGCAGTGAGTCGGCAGGGGAGACCCAGTACTTC,CASSESAGETQYF
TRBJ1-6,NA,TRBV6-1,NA,TGTGCCAGCACCCTGGGACACCCCTATTCACCCCTCCACTTT,CASTLGHPYSPLHF
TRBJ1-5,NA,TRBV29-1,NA,TGCAGCGTTGACAGGGTATGGGATCAGCCCCAGCATTTT,CSVDRVWDQPQHF
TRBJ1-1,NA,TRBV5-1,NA,TGCGCCAGCAGCCCAGGGACTGACTTAGGACTGAACACTGAAGCTTTCTTT,CASSPGTDLGLNTEAFF
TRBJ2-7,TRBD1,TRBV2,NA,TGTGCCAGCAGTGAAGCCAGGGGGCGTCCCGAGCAGTACTTC,CASSEARGRPEQYF
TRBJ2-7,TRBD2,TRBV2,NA,TGTGCCAGCAGTTACCAGCGGGGACCCTACGAGCAGTACTTC,CASSYQRGPYEQYF
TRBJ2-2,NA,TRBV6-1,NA,TGTGCCAGCAGTGCCAACAGGGGGGAGGGGACCGGGGAGCTGTTTTTT,CASSANRGEGTGELFF
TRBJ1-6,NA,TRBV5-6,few,TGTGCCAGCAGCTTGGTTTTAGAAGTGAATTCACCCCTCCACTTT,CASSLVLEVNSPLHF
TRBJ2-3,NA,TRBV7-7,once,TGTGCCAGCAGCTTCACAGCAGCAGATACGCAGTATTTT,CASSFTAADTQYF
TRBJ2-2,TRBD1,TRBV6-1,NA,TGTGCCAGCAGTTGGACAGGGAACACCGGGGAGCTGTTTTTT,CASSWTGNTGELFF
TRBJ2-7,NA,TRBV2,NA,TGTGCCAGCACTGGTGGACAGAAGGCCTACGAGCAGTACTTC,CASTGGQKAYEQYF
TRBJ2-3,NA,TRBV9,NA,TGTGCCAGCAGCGTACTCCCGGGGGAACGTGCAGATACGCAGTATTTT,CASSVLPGERADTQYF